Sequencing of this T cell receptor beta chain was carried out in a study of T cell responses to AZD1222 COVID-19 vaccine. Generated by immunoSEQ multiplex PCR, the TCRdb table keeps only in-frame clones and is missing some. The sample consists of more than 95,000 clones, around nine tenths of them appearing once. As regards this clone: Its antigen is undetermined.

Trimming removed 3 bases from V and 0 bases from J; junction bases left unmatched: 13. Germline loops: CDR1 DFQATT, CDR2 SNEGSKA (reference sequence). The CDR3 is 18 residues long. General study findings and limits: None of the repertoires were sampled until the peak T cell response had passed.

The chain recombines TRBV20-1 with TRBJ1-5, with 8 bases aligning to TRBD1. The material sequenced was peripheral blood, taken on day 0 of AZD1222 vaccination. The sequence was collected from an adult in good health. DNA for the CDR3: TGCAGTGCTAGTCCCGGACAGGGCCTCACCCATAGCAATCAGCCCCAGCATTTT. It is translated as CSASPGQGLTHSNQPQHF.